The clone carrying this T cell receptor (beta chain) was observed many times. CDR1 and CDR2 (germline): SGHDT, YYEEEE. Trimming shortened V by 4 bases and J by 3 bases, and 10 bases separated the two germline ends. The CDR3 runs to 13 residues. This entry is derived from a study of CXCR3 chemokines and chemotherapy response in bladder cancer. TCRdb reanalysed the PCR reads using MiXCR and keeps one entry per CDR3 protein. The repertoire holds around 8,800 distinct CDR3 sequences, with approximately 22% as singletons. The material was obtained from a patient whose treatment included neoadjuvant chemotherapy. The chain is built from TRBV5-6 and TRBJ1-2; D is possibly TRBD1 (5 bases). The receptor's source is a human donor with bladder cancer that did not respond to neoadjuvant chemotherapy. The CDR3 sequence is CASSRDRDYGYTF. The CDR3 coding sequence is TGTGCCAGCAGCCGGGACCGAGACTATGGCTACACCTTC.